This T cell receptor beta chain emerged from a study of blood T cells in healthy people across ages. A second roughly 7 to 12 cycle PCR used barcoded and J-beta primers. Each CDR3 protein gets one entry after TCRdb re-called the 5' RACE reads with MiXCR. Of some 1.8 million distinct CDR3 sequences in the sample, more than 35% were seen once. Germline CDR1 SQVTM, CDR2 ANQGSEA. CDR3 length equals 12 residues. This clonotype has more than one count but fewer than ten. One end of the junction varies from germline; a read error may be responsible. Healthy individuals of Caucasian origin from Russia, aged about 6 to 95, served as donors.

This TCR derives from a human donor in good health. The gene calls are TRBV29-1 and TRBJ2-7; D is possibly TRBD1 (5 bases). The sample was blood. CDR3 DNA sequence: TGCAACGTTTACAGGAGCTCCTACGAGCAGTACTTC. It yields the protein CNVYRSSYEQYF.